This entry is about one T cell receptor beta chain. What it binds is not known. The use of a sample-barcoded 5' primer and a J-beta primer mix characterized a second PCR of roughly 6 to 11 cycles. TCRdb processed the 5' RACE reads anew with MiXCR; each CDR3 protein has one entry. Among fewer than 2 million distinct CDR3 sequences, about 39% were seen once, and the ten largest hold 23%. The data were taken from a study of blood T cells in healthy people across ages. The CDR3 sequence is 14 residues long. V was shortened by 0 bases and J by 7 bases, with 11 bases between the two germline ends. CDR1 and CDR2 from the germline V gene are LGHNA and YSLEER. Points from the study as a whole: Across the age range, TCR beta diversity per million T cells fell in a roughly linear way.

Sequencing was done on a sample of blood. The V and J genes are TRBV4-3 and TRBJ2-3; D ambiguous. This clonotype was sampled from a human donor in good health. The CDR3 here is CASSQDALGYTQYF. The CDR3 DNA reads TGCGCCAGCAGCCAAGATGCCTTGGGGTATACGCAGTATTTT.